The 14 T cell receptor beta chains given below trace back to one sample, sequenced in a study of blood T cell repertoires in COVID-19. Repertoires were generated with immunoSEQ multiplex PCR, while TCRdb's copy carries only in-frame clones and drops some. The sample carries fewer than 150,000 clones, around 85% recorded once. Sequencing was performed on peripheral blood. The receptors were sampled from a man between 65 and 85 years old who had recovered from COVID-19.

J is TRBJ1-1 and V is TRBV7-9, with D unresolved. The CDR3 runs to 14 residues. Germline CDR1 SEHNR, CDR2 FQNEAQ (reference sequence). The V end was cut by 2 bases, the J end by 0 bases, with 7 bases between. CDR3 bases: TGTGCCAGCAGCTTACTCCTCCTGAACACTGAAGCTTTCTTT. As protein: CASSLLLLNTEAFF.

The rearrangement joins TRBV19 to TRBJ2-3; tentative D call: TRBD1 (5 bases). V gave up 6 bases and J gave up 6 bases, with 13 bases separating them. The CDR3 has 13 amino acids. Per the germline V gene, CDR1 is LNHDA and CDR2 is SQIVND (reference sequence). The CDR3 loop reads CASRGVDRDTQYF. The CDR3 DNA follows: TGTGCCAGTAGAGGGGTCGACCGGGATACGCAGTATTTT.

This clone was detected once. The V call is TRBV7-2, the J call TRBJ1-5; 7 bases are shared with TRBD1. The CDR3 is 16 residues long. Germline assignment: CDR1 SGHTA and CDR2 FQGNSA. Trimming cost V 5 bases and J 0 bases; bases outside gene matches: 7. CDR3 loop: CASSPKGQNSNQPQHF. CDR3 coding DNA: TGTGCCAGCAGCCCAAAGGGACAGAATAGCAATCAGCCCCAGCATTTT. Filled out from reference TRBV7-2 and TRBJ1-5, the complete variable domain reads GAGVSQSPSNKVTEKGKDVELRCDPISGHTALYWYRQSLGQGLEFLIYFQGNSAPDKSGLPSDRFSAERTGGSVSTLTIQRTQQEDSAVYLCASSPKGQNSNQPQHFGDGTRLSIL.

The V and J genes are TRBV3-1 (or the pseudogene TRBV3-2) and TRBJ2-7; maybe TRBD2 (5 bases). V was clipped by 4 bases and J by 5 bases, with 18 bases between them. This CDR3 region has 15 residues. The germline CDR1 and CDR2 sequences are LGHDT and YNNKEL (reference sequence). The CDR3 sequence: CASSLNAGRVDEQYF. The CDR3 DNA is TGTGCCAGCAGCCTCAATGCCGGGCGGGTAGACGAGCAGTACTTC.

CDR3 in amino acids: CASSQGQAEQFF. Written as DNA, the CDR3 is TGTGCCAGCAGCCAAGGGCAGGCTGAGCAGTTCTTC. The genes are TRBV3-1 (or the pseudogene TRBV3-2) and TRBJ2-1; D is uncertain. Germline V gene lookup returns CDR1 LGHDT and CDR2 YNNKEL (reference sequence). Trimming left V 1 base short and J 9 bases short, with 7 bases between. This CDR3 has 12 amino acids.

J is TRBJ2-7 and V is TRBV6-5, with 7 positions matching TRBD1. The germline V gene has CDR1 MNHEY and CDR2 SVGAGI. This CDR3 comprises 13 residues. V shed 7 bases and J 7 bases; nucleotides not matched to a gene: 10. The CDR3 nucleotides are TGTGCCAGCAAACTGACAGGGTTGAAGGAGCAGTACTTC. Translated: CASKLTGLKEQYF.

This clone was seen once. Other nucleotide sequences from this sample produce the same CDR3. This rearrangement joins TRBV6-5 to TRBJ1-6, with TRBD1 matching 7 bases. V gave up 6 bases and J gave up 7 bases; unmatched junction bases: 6. The CDR3 has 14 residues. The germline gives CDR1 MNHEY, CDR2 SVGAGI. This chain's CDR3 is CASSRQGNNSPLHF. Written as DNA, the CDR3 is TGTGCCAGCAGCCGACAGGGAAACAATTCACCCCTCCACTTT.

The chain employs TRBV2 and TRBJ2-3; 15 nucleotides align to TRBD2. Germline CDR1 and CDR2: SNHLY and FYNNEI. The CDR3 extends over 18 amino acids. The V segment lost 3 bases and the J segment 6 bases; nucleotides outside the gene matches: 10. The CDR3 sequence: CASSDQGLAGGWGDTQYF. CDR3 nucleotide sequence: TGTGCCAGCAGTGATCAGGGACTAGCGGGGGGATGGGGGGATACGCAGTATTTT.

This chain connects TRBV7-3 to TRBJ2-2; 13 bases agree with TRBD2. The CDR3 contains 16 residues. J gave up 7 bases and V 5 bases, and 7 bases lay outside the gene matches. Germline CDR1 reads SGHTA; CDR2 reads FQGTGA. CDR3 in amino acids: CASSRGTSGVLGELFF. CDR3 in DNA: TGTGCCAGCAGCCGCGGGACTAGCGGGGTCCTCGGGGAGCTGTTTTTT.

The J gene is TRBJ2-2, the V gene TRBV5-5, with 8 bases that match TRBD2. J was trimmed by 4 bases and V by 0 bases; bases with no gene match: 8. This CDR3 is built from 17 residues. Per the germline V gene, CDR1 is SGHKS and CDR2 is YYEKEE (reference sequence). The CDR3 nucleotides read TGTGCCAGCAGCTTGGAAGGAGCGGGAGTAGGCACCGGGGAGCTGTTTTTT. This translates into CASSLEGAGVGTGELFF. The full variable domain, completed using reference TRBV5-5 and TRBJ2-2, is DAGVTQSPTHLIKTRGQQVTLRCSPISGHKSVSWYQQVLGQGPQFIFQYYEKEERGRGNFPDRFSARQFPNYSSELNVNALLLGDSALYLCASSLEGAGVGTGELFFGEGSRLTVL.

The chain recombines TRBV9 with TRBJ2-1; 14 bases match TRBD2. The CDR3 runs 15 residues. Germline CDR1 SGDLS, CDR2 YYNGEE. V gave up 4 bases and J gave up 8 bases; unmatched junction bases: 5. CDR3 DNA: TGTGCCAGCAGCTCCGGACTAGCGGGGGGCCATGAGCAGTTCTTC. Residues: CASSSGLAGGHEQFF.

The V call is TRBV2, the J call TRBJ2-1; maybe TRBD1 (6 bases). The ends were cut back, 7 bases at V and 3 bases at J, with 13 bases in the middle. The CDR3 has 14 amino acids. Germline loops: CDR1 SNHLY, CDR2 FYNNEI. The CDR3 DNA sequence: TGTGCCAGCACAAAGGGGGAAAACTACAATGAGCAGTTCTTC. Translation gives CASTKGENYNEQFF. Full variable domain (missing parts from reference TRBV2 and TRBJ2-1): EPEVTQTPSHQVTQMGQEVILRCVPISNHLYFYWYRQILGQKVEFLVSFYNNEISEKSEIFDDQFSVERPDGSNFTLKIRSTKLEDSAMYFCASTKGENYNEQFFGPGTRLTVL.

The genes are TRBV27 and TRBJ2-1; 9 bases align to TRBD1. V dropped 3 bases and J dropped 0; count of bases not matched to a gene: 9. Germline CDR1 reads MNHEY; CDR2 reads SMNVEV (reference sequence). The length of the CDR3 is 18 residues. The CDR3 DNA reads as TGTGCCAGCAGTTTCGTCACAGGGGGCCCGAGCTCCTACAATGAGCAGTTCTTC. Residues: CASSFVTGGPSSYNEQFF.

The chain employs TRBV28 and TRBJ1-5, with a weak D call TRBD1 (5 bases). Germline-derived CDR1 and CDR2 are MDHEN and SYDVKM. Trimming pared 5 bases from V and 7 bases from J, leaving 15 bases between. The CDR3 sequence is 14 residues long. CDR3 DNA sequence: TGTGCCAGCAGTGCTTTTGGGGCAGGCCAGCCCCAGCATTTT. Translated: CASSAFGAGQPQHF.